This TCR beta chain was profiled in a study of blood T cells in healthy people across ages. A J-beta primer mix and a sample-barcoded 5' primer were used in a second PCR of roughly 6 to 12 cycles. MiXCR, run by TCRdb on the 5' RACE reads, gives a single entry per CDR3 protein. The sample comprises under 1,000,000 distinct CDR3 sequences, around 36% of which are singletons, and 10% to 15% rests with the top ten. Germline V CDR1 and CDR2: SQVTM, ANQGSEA. With 5 bases removed from V and 9 bases from J, the gap between germline ends came to 20 bases. The CDR3 has 14 amino acids. This clonotype was seen a few times.

The chain uses TRBV29-1 and TRBJ2-1; D assignment may be TRBD1 or TRBD2 (5 bases each). The sequence derives from a man younger than 35 in good health. Sequencing input: blood. DNA for the CDR3: TGCAGCGTTAGACCGGGACGCCCGAGGGGTGAGCAGTTCTTC. Translating it yields CSVRPGRPRGEQFF.